Shown below are 32 T cell receptor beta chains from a single sample sequenced in a study of blood T cell repertoires in COVID-19. TCRdb's table, derived via immunoSEQ multiplex PCR, lists solely in-frame clones and lacks some. The sample carries approximately 200,000 clones, around 84% recorded once. Input material: peripheral blood. Receptors were obtained from a woman aged 55-69 years who had recovered from COVID-19.

The chain is built from TRBV7-9 and TRBJ2-2; D is unresolved. This CDR3 region has 11 residues. V dropped 3 bases and J dropped 9 bases, with 5 bases sitting between them. CDR1 and CDR2 (germline): SEHNR, FQNEAQ (reference sequence). CDR3 sequence: CASSFYRELFF. The DNA for the CDR3 is TGTGCCAGCAGCTTCTACCGGGAGCTGTTTTTT.

The chain has TRBV9 and TRBJ2-5; 8 bases match TRBD2. Germline CDR1 and CDR2: SGDLS and YYNGEE. The V segment lost 0 bases and the J segment 4 bases; nucleotides outside the gene matches: 14. There are 18 residues in the CDR3. The CDR3 loop reads CASSVGDGGAVPPETQYF. DNA for the CDR3: TGTGCCAGCAGCGTAGGGGACGGGGGGGCCGTTCCCCCAGAGACCCAGTACTTC.

The chain recombines TRBV6-1 with TRBJ2-7, with a possible D match to TRBD1 (5 bases). This CDR3 is 17 amino acids long. Trimming removed 1 base at V and 0 bases at J, with 16 bases between. The germline V gene encodes CDR1 MNHNS and CDR2 SASEGT. In nucleotides, the CDR3 is TGTGCCAGCAGTGAAGGGCAGCGCAGGGTTTACTCCTACGAGCAGTACTTC. Protein sequence: CASSEGQRRVYSYEQYF.

The chain has TRBV3-1 (or the pseudogene TRBV3-2) and TRBJ1-5, with 9 bases matching TRBD1. Per germline, CDR1 LGHDT and CDR2 YNNKEL (reference sequence). This CDR3 is built from 14 residues. The junction had 4 bases not matched to a gene; V was cut back by 4 bases and J by 6 bases. The CDR3 loop is CASSRDRVVQPQHF. The CDR3 coding sequence is TGTGCCAGCAGCCGGGACAGGGTTGTTCAGCCCCAGCATTTT.

The chain uses TRBV19 and TRBJ2-6, with a weak D call TRBD1 (6 bases). V was cut by 6 bases and J by 2 bases, with 20 bases left in between. This CDR3 region has 18 residues. The germline CDR1 and CDR2 sequences are LNHDA and SQIVND (reference sequence). CDR3: CASSRDTFDGTGANVLTF. The CDR3 DNA reads as TGTGCCAGTAGCCGGGACACCTTTGACGGGACTGGGGCCAACGTCCTGACTTTC.

Of note for this clone: A junction boundary mismatches the germline segment, possibly from a read error. The chain employs TRBV7-7 and TRBJ1-6; 10 bases are shared with TRBD1. The CDR3 covers 17 residues. CDR1 is SSHAT, CDR2 FNYEAQ, per germline (reference sequence). CDR3 protein: CASSYYSGTGDNSPLHF. CDR3 nucleotides: TGTGCTAGCAGCTACTATTCCGGGACAGGGGATAATTCACCCCTCCACTTT. Together with reference TRBV7-7 and TRBJ1-6, the CDR3 gives the full variable domain: GAGVSQSPRYKVTKRGQDVTLRCDPISSHATLYWYQQALGQGPEFLTYFNYEAQPDKSGLPSDRFSAERPEGSISTLTIQRTEQRDSAMYRCASSYYSGTGDNSPLHFGNGTRLTVT.

The chain is built from TRBV21-1 and TRBJ2-3; the table's TRBD2 call for D was not verified on the DNA. TRBV21-1 counts as a pseudogene. There are 18 residues in the CDR3. The CDR3 here is CASSSRPSGLGRRDTQYF. The DNA of the CDR3 is TGTGCCAGCAGCAGCCGCCCCTCGGGACTAGGGCGACGGGATACGCAGTATTTT.

The chain carries TRBV27 and TRBJ2-3; D possibly corresponds to TRBD1 (6 bases). Per the germline V gene, CDR1 is MNHEY and CDR2 is SMNVEV (reference sequence). This CDR3 spans 15 amino acids. V lost 3 bases to trimming and J lost 0 bases, with 10 bases between them. The DNA for the CDR3 is TGTGCCAGCAGTTTTCTGGGGGCCAGCACAGATACGCAGTATTTT. Amino acid sequence: CASSFLGASTDTQYF.

The chain has TRBV9 and TRBJ2-7; maybe TRBD1 (6 bases). The CDR3 loop spans 13 amino acids. Trimming took off 0 bases at V and 13 bases at J, with 17 bases between the two ends. Germline CDR1 is SGDLS and CDR2 is YYNGEE. CDR3 DNA sequence: TGTGCCAGCAGCGTAGCCCCTGGACAGCTTCCTTACTTC. The encoded protein is CASSVAPGQLPYF.

The chain joins TRBV19 to TRBJ2-7, with TRBD1 as a possible D gene (5 bases). The CDR3 is 13 amino acids. Per germline, CDR1 LNHDA and CDR2 SQIVND (reference sequence). Trimming took off 5 bases at V and 2 bases at J, with 10 bases between the two ends. This CDR3 is CASSPGLTYEQYF. The CDR3 DNA reads TGTGCCAGTAGTCCAGGGTTAACCTACGAGCAGTACTTC. The variable domain in full, completed from reference TRBV19 and TRBJ2-7, reads DGGITQSPKYLFRKEGQNVTLSCEQNLNHDAMYWYRQDPGQGLRLIYYSQIVNDFQKGDIAEGYSVSREKKESFPLTVTSAQKNPTAFYLCASSPGLTYEQYFGPGTRLTVT.

The chain combines TRBV7-2 with TRBJ2-1; 11 bases are a match to TRBD2. The V and J ends lost 7 bases and 9 bases, in that order; junction bases with no gene match: 8. The germline V gene has CDR1 SGHTA and CDR2 FQGNSA. The length of the CDR3 is 14 residues. CDR3 nucleotide sequence: TGTGCCAGCACGATAGCGGGGGGGAGGATTGAGCAGTTCTTC. This codes for CASTIAGGRIEQFF.

This clone appeared a few times. The rearrangement uses TRBV10-1 and TRBJ2-7, with 7 positions matching TRBD2. V lost 3 bases and J lost 1; bases outside the gene matches: 0. The germline gives CDR1 WNHNN, CDR2 SYGVQD (reference sequence). The CDR3 covers 13 residues. CDR3 loop: CASSEAGSYEQYF. DNA for the CDR3: TGCGCCAGCAGTGAAGCGGGGTCCTACGAGCAGTACTTC.

The CDR3 coding sequence is TGTGCCAGCAGCTTAGGGGTAGACTATGGCTACACCTTC. Its protein product is CASSLGVDYGYTF. The V gene is TRBV13, the J gene TRBJ1-2; the D is unclear. V was clipped by 0 bases and J by 3 bases, with 5 bases between them. The CDR3 contains 13 residues. The germline V gene has CDR1 PRHDT and CDR2 FYEKMQ (reference sequence).

The chain employs TRBV9 and TRBJ2-3, with 12 bases aligning to TRBD2. Germline loops: CDR1 SGDLS, CDR2 YYNGEE. Germline trimming cut 2 bases from V and 6 bases from J; bases unmatched to any gene: 4. CDR3 size: 15 residues. CDR3 bases: TGTGCCAGCAGCGTGGCTAGCGGGGGGGCTGATACGCAGTATTTT. Translating it yields CASSVASGGADTQYF.

The V and J genes are TRBV5-5 and TRBJ1-1; 9 nucleotides line up with TRBD1. V was clipped by 4 bases and J by 3 bases; unmatched bases: 4. The CDR3 contains 14 residues. CDR1 SGHKS and CDR2 YYEKEE come from the germline V gene (reference sequence). CDR3 sequence: CASSRDRADTEAFF. As DNA, the CDR3 is TGTGCCAGCAGCAGGGACAGGGCGGACACTGAAGCTTTCTTT.

The chain is built from TRBV7-9 and TRBJ1-1; 7 bases are shared with TRBD1. CDR1 and CDR2 (germline): SEHNR, FQNEAQ (reference sequence). V was clipped by 2 bases and J by 10 bases; unmatched bases: 7. The CDR3 is made up of 13 amino acids. This CDR3 is CASSLSQGVRAFF. CDR3 DNA sequence: TGTGCCAGCAGCTTATCCCAGGGGGTAAGAGCTTTCTTT.

This chain joins TRBV27 and TRBJ2-1, with TRBD2 matching 11 bases. CDR1 is MNHEY and CDR2 is SMNVEV in the germline V gene (reference sequence). The trim removed 6 bases at V and 3 bases at J, leaving 4 bases unmatched. The CDR3 totals 15 residues. This CDR3 reads CASRLLAGDYNEQFF. DNA for the CDR3: TGTGCCAGCAGGCTACTAGCGGGGGACTACAATGAGCAGTTCTTC.

Regarding this clone: This sample includes further DNA sequences coding for the same CDR3. V is TRBV7-3 and J is TRBJ1-2, with D perhaps TRBD1 (6 bases). The CDR3 loop spans 13 amino acids. CDR1 and CDR2 from the germline V gene are SGHTA and FQGTGA. The V and J ends lost 5 bases and 2 bases respectively, with 9 bases between them. For the CDR3, the DNA is TGTGCCAGCAGCCCGGACAGAAACTATGGCTACACCTTC. Amino acids: CASSPDRNYGYTF.

The rearrangement uses TRBV7-9 and TRBJ1-2; 8 nucleotides line up with TRBD1. CDR1 is SEHNR, CDR2 FQNEAQ, per germline (reference sequence). This CDR3 has 13 amino acids. V gave up 0 bases and J gave up 7 bases; unmatched junction bases: 1. The CDR3 sequence: CASSLAQGAGYTF. Here the CDR3 DNA reads TGTGCCAGCAGCTTAGCGCAGGGGGCTGGCTACACCTTC.

J is TRBJ2-1 and V is TRBV7-3; weak D call: TRBD1 (5 bases). The V end was cut by 5 bases, the J end by 8 bases, with 16 bases between. CDR1 is SGHTA and CDR2 is FQGTGA in the germline V gene. The CDR3 loop spans 14 amino acids. The CDR3 DNA follows: TGTGCCAGCAGCCCCTCCAGGGATTCGTATGAGCAGTTCTTC. Its protein product is CASSPSRDSYEQFF.

Only a few counts were recorded for this clone. The J gene is TRBJ1-2, the V gene TRBV11-2, with D possibly TRBD1 on 5 matching bases. The CDR3 is 13 residues long. Germline loops: CDR1 SGHAT, CDR2 FQNNGV. Deletions cut 3 bases from V and 2 bases from J, with 7 bases between. The CDR3 sequence: CASSFGQNYGYTF. The CDR3 coding sequence is TGTGCCAGCAGCTTCGGACAAAACTATGGCTACACCTTC.

The gene calls are TRBV19 and TRBJ1-2, with D tentatively TRBD1 (5 bases). The CDR3 is made up of 12 amino acids. Germline loops: CDR1 LNHDA, CDR2 SQIVND (reference sequence). The germline V and J ends were trimmed by 9 bases and 5 bases, with 13 bases remaining between them. CDR3 DNA sequence: TGTGCCAGCCGACCGGGGGGGTATGGCTACACCTTC. Translating it yields CASRPGGYGYTF.

This chain connects TRBV4-3 to TRBJ2-1, with TRBD1 identical over 7 bases. V trimming: 4 bases; J trimming: 7 bases; junction bases outside the gene matches: 16. CDR1 is LGHNA and CDR2 is YSLEER in the germline V gene. The CDR3 has 17 residues. In DNA, the CDR3 is TGCGCCAGCAGCCCGCACAGGGGCCCGGAATTGAGTAATGAGCAGTTCTTC. Translated: CASSPHRGPELSNEQFF.

CDR3 bases: TGCGCCAGCAGCAGGGACAGTGGAAGTCAGCCCCAGCATTTT. Translation gives CASSRDSGSQPQHF. The V call is TRBV5-1, the J call TRBJ1-5, with TRBD1 identical over 7 bases. Trimming at V came to 4 bases and at J to 6 bases, leaving 7 bases not matched to a gene. CDR3 length: 14 residues. Germline CDR1 is SGHRS and CDR2 is YFSETQ. Complete variable domain (other parts from reference TRBV5-1 and TRBJ1-5): KAGVTQTPRYLIKTRGQQVTLSCSPISGHRSVSWYQQTPGQGLQFLFEYFSETQRNKGNFPGRFSGRQFSNSRSEMNVSTLELGDSALYLCASSRDSGSQPQHFGDGTRLSIL.

The rearrangement links TRBV24-1 to TRBJ2-7; 7 bases are shared with TRBD1. Losses at the gene ends were 2 bases for V and 4 bases for J; bases not matched to a gene: 7. The CDR3 is 15 residues long. Germline CDR1 KGHDR, CDR2 SFDVKD. CDR3: CATSDSIGGRYEQYF. CDR3 DNA: TGTGCCACCAGTGATTCGATAGGGGGCCGGTACGAGCAGTACTTC.

This clone was recorded only once. This chain connects TRBV12-3 or TRBV12-4 to TRBJ2-7; D perhaps matches TRBD2 (6 bases). Trimming removed 7 bases at V and 0 bases at J, with 10 bases between. The CDR3 runs 13 residues. The CDR3, as DNA: TGTGCCAGCACACTAGCTCTCTCCTACGAGCAGTACTTC. Its translation: CASTLALSYEQYF.

The chain is built from TRBV5-1 and TRBJ2-3; TRBD2 is a possible D gene (6 bases). There are 14 residues in the CDR3. The germline V gene encodes CDR1 SGHRS and CDR2 YFSETQ. V dropped 0 bases and J dropped 4 bases, with 9 bases sitting between them. CDR3 nucleotide sequence: TGCGCCAGCAGCTTGGGCGGGGACGCAGATACGCAGTATTTT. Encoded protein: CASSLGGDADTQYF.

The V gene is TRBV2, the J gene TRBJ2-5; D might be TRBD1 (5 bases). The CDR3 runs to 12 residues. Germline CDR1 SNHLY, CDR2 FYNNEI. Deletions cut 7 bases from V and 0 bases from J, with 6 bases between. This CDR3 reads CASNRYQETQYF. In DNA form, the CDR3 reads TGTGCCAGCAACAGGTACCAAGAGACCCAGTACTTC.

The chain couples TRBV7-9 to TRBJ1-2; TRBD1 matches 8 bases. CDR1 SEHNR and CDR2 FQNEAQ come from the germline V gene (reference sequence). V shed 4 bases, J shed 3 bases, and the junction held 10 bases outside the gene matches. The CDR3 extends over 16 amino acids. CDR3 DNA sequence: TGTGCCAGCAGCTCCACCCGCCTGACAGGGGACTATGGCTACACCTTC. This codes for CASSSTRLTGDYGYTF.

In its sample, this clone was seen once. The chain carries TRBV11-2 and TRBJ2-1; D uncertain. Germline-derived CDR1 and CDR2 are SGHAT and FQNNGV. The CDR3 runs to 12 residues. V lost 3 bases and J lost 5, with 5 bases in between. CDR3: CASSFYNNEQFF. For the CDR3, the DNA is TGTGCCAGCAGCTTTTACAACAATGAGCAGTTCTTC.

The chain recombines TRBV20-1 with TRBJ2-3; 9 nucleotides line up with TRBD2. Trimming removed 3 bases from V and 0 bases from J; junction bases left unmatched: 7. The CDR3 totals 16 residues. Germline V CDR1 and CDR2: DFQATT, SNEGSKA (reference sequence). The CDR3 nucleotides read TGCAGTGCTAGTCCTAGCGGGGCCTCGAGCACAGATACGCAGTATTTT. Residues: CSASPSGASSTDTQYF.

This chain uses TRBV27 with TRBJ2-3; 10 bases map to TRBD2. The CDR3 runs 15 residues. From germline, CDR1 is MNHEY and CDR2 SMNVEV (reference sequence). The V and J ends lost 3 bases and 6 bases, in that order; junction bases with no gene match: 6. CDR3 bases: TGTGCCAGCAGTTTTCTAGCGGGAGCAAGGGATACGCAGTATTTT. Translated, it gives CASSFLAGARDTQYF.